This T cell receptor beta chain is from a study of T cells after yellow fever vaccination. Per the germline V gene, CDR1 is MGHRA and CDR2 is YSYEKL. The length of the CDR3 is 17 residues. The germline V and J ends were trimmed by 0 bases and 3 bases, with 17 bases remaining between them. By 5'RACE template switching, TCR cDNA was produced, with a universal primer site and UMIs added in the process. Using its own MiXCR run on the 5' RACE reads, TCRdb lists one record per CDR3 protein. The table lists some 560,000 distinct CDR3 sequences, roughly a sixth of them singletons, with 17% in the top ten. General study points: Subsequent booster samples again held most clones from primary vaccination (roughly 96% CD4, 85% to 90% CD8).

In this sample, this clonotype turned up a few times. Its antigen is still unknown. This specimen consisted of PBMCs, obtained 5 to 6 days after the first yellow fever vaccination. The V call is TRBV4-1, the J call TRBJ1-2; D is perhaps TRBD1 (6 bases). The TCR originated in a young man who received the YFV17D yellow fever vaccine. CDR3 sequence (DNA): TGCGCCAGCAGCCAAGAGACAGGAGTCTACACCGACTATGGCTACACCTTC. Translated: CASSQETGVYTDYGYTF.